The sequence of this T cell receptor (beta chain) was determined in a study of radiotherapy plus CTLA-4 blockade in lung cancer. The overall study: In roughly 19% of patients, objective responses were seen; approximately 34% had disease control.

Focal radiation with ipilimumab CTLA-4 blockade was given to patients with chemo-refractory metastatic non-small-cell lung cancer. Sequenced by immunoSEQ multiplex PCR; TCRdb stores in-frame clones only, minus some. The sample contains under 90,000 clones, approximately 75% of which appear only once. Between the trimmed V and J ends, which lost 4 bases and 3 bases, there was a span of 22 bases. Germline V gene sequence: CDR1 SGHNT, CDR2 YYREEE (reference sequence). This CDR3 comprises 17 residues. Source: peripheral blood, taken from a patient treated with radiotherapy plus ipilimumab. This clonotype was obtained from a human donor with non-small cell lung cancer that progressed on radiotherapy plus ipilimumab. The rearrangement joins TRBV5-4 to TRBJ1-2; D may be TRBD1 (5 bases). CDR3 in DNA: TGTGCCAGCAGCCAACTTACCTCGGCCCCGGGGGACTATGGCTACACCTTC. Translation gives CASSQLTSAPGDYGYTF.